The 13 T cell receptor beta chains reported below all come from one sample, sequenced in a study of blood T cell repertoires in COVID-19. Libraries were prepared by immunoSEQ multiplex PCR; TCRdb keeps only in-frame clonotypes and omits some of them. The data hold about 210,000 clones, with roughly 80% observed a single time. The sequenced sample consisted of peripheral blood. These TCRs come from a man between 60 and 75 years old with COVID-19, enrolled during active disease.

This chain connects TRBV9 to TRBJ1-3; 9 bases match TRBD1. Losses at the gene ends were 4 bases for V and 2 bases for J; bases not matched to a gene: 1. This CDR3 is built from 14 residues. Germline values: CDR1 SGDLS, CDR2 YYNGEE. CDR3 region: CASSWTGAGNTIYF. For the CDR3, the DNA is TGTGCCAGCAGCTGGACAGGGGCTGGAAACACCATATATTTT.

V gene TRBV27 combines with J gene TRBJ1-1; 7 bases fit TRBD1. This CDR3 is 16 amino acids long. Looked up from germline, CDR1 is MNHEY and CDR2 is SMNVEV (reference sequence). Trimming at V came to 10 bases and at J to 4 bases, leaving 18 bases not matched to a gene. CDR3: CATAGTVSNWGTEAFF. The CDR3 DNA sequence: TGTGCCACGGCCGGGACAGTCTCTAACTGGGGCACTGAAGCTTTCTTT.

The CDR3 sequence: CASSDVRESGELFF. The CDR3 DNA sequence: TGTGCCAGCAGTGACGTCAGGGAATCCGGGGAGCTGTTTTTT. This rearrangement joins TRBV6-4 to TRBJ2-2, with D possibly being TRBD1 (5 bases). CDR3 length equals 14 residues. The germline V gene encodes CDR1 MRHNA and CDR2 SNTAGT. With 2 bases removed from V and 6 bases from J, the gap between germline ends came to 10 bases.

The J gene is TRBJ2-3, the V gene TRBV28; TRBD2 aligns across 8 bases. Losses at the gene ends were 6 bases for V and 0 bases for J; bases not matched to a gene: 8. From germline, CDR1 is MDHEN and CDR2 SYDVKM. The CDR3 runs 16 residues. The CDR3 region is CASSPTSASSTDTQYF. The CDR3 DNA is TGTGCCAGCAGCCCGACTAGCGCCTCTAGCACAGATACGCAGTATTTT. Combining the CDR3 with reference TRBV28 and TRBJ2-3 gives the whole variable domain DVKVTQSSRYLVKRTGEKVFLECVQDMDHENMFWYRQDPGLGLRLIYFSYDVKMKEKGDIPEGYSVSREKKERFSLILESASTNQTSMYLCASSPTSASSTDTQYFGPGTRLTVL.

On this clone: Other DNA variants within this sample encode the same CDR3. This CDR3 reads CASSDRVGNQPQHF. CDR3 bases: TGTGCCAGCAGCGACAGGGTGGGCAATCAGCCCCAGCATTTT. The chain carries TRBV2 and TRBJ1-5; 7 bases fit TRBD1. The CDR3 sequence is 14 residues long. Trimming took 6 bases from V and 2 from J; bases not matched to a gene: 4. The germline V gene encodes CDR1 SNHLY and CDR2 FYNNEI. The entire variable domain, with the rest obtained from reference TRBV2 and TRBJ1-5, is as follows: EPEVTQTPSHQVTQMGQEVILRCVPISNHLYFYWYRQILGQKVEFLVSFYNNEISEKSEIFDDQFSVERPDGSNFTLKIRSTKLEDSAMYFCASSDRVGNQPQHFGDGTRLSIL.

The chain recombines TRBV6-2 or TRBV6-3 with TRBJ2-1; 9 bases line up with TRBD2. The ends lost 2 bases at V and 5 bases at J; junction bases unmatched: 4. CDR3 length equals 15 residues. Germline V gives CDR1 MNHEY, CDR2 SVGEGT. The CDR3 spells CASSYSGGRNNEQFF. The DNA of the CDR3 is TGTGCCAGCAGTTACAGCGGGGGGCGGAACAATGAGCAGTTCTTC.

The V gene is TRBV5-4, the J gene TRBJ1-2, with 10 bases that match TRBD1. CDR1 is SGHNT, CDR2 YYREEE, per germline (reference sequence). With 3 bases clipped from V and 8 bases from J, the junction kept 7 bases outside the gene matches. The CDR3 covers 14 residues. The CDR3 coding sequence is TGTGCCAGCAGCTACCCCGGGACAGGGGTCGGCTACACCTTC. Encoded protein: CASSYPGTGVGYTF.

The CDR3 nucleotides are TGCGCCAGCAGCCAAGATTGGACAACTGGAAACACCATATATTTT. Translation: CASSQDWTTGNTIYF. The V gene is TRBV4-1, the J gene TRBJ1-3, with D perhaps TRBD1 (5 bases). The germline V gene encodes CDR1 MGHRA and CDR2 YSYEKL. V was pared by 0 bases and J by 2 bases, with 8 bases between. The CDR3 extends over 15 amino acids.

This chain connects TRBV28 to TRBJ2-2; D uncertain. This CDR3 spans 12 amino acids. The V gene's germline CDR1 is MDHEN and CDR2 SYDVKM. Trimming took off 4 bases at V and 3 bases at J, with 3 bases between the two ends. Here the CDR3 reads CASSSDTGELFF. CDR3 bases: TGTGCCAGCAGTTCCGACACCGGGGAGCTGTTTTTT.

The rearrangement uses TRBV5-4 and TRBJ2-7, with 13 bases aligning to TRBD2. V lost 2 bases and J lost 6; bases outside the gene matches: 8. The CDR3 totals 16 residues. Germline CDR1 SGHNT, CDR2 YYREEE (reference sequence). Written as DNA, the CDR3 is TGTGCCAGCAGCTTAAATTCGGGACTAGCGGGAAGCGAGCAGTACTTC. It yields the protein CASSLNSGLAGSEQYF.

The chain joins TRBV29-1 to TRBJ2-1; 7 bases align to TRBD2. The CDR3 extends over 13 amino acids. The germline gives CDR1 SQVTM, CDR2 ANQGSEA. The junction had 5 bases not matched to a gene; V was cut back by 8 bases and J by 1 base. CDR3 protein: CSTRTSSYNEQFF. The CDR3 DNA follows: TGCAGCACTCGGACTAGTTCCTACAATGAGCAGTTCTTC.

CDR3 sequence reads: CASSFSVNTEAFF. The DNA of the CDR3 is TGTGCCAGCAGCTTCTCGGTGAACACTGAAGCTTTCTTT. The chain uses TRBV7-9 and TRBJ1-1; D remains ambiguous. Germline CDR1 is SEHNR and CDR2 is FQNEAQ (reference sequence). The ends were cut back, 3 bases at V and 0 bases at J, with 5 bases in the middle. CDR3 size: 13 residues.

This chain uses TRBV27 with TRBJ1-2; D perhaps matches TRBD1 (6 bases). Trimming removed 6 bases at V and 5 bases at J, with 13 bases between. Germline assignment: CDR1 MNHEY and CDR2 SMNVEV (reference sequence). The CDR3 has 13 residues. Here the CDR3 DNA reads TGTGCCAGCAGCATACAGGGCGAGTATGGCTACACCTTC. It specifies CASSIQGEYGYTF.